Detailed here is one T cell receptor (beta chain). No antigen is known for it. No clone much larger than this one lies a single base away; base qualities are absent. The data stem from a study (dated by TCRdb to between 2021 and 2023). What the study reported, not specific to this receptor: According to the authors, more investigation is needed, including longitudinal sampling and evaluation of a control group.

Survey-level sequencing on the immunoSEQ platform was used to profile the TCR beta chain repertoires. Per the authors' processing: CDR3 amino acid length spectratypes and V-J pairing frequencies were compared, and repertoire diversity was measured with the inverse Simpson index. Clonotypes specific to SARS-CoV-2, CMV, influenza A and EBV were annotated by matching TCR beta CDR3 sequences against VDJdb. TCRdb took this table from immuneACCESS and kept in-frame rearrangements with V and J called. Such tables lack part of the clones; where checked against another copy, unresolved V genes explain under half of the gap, and the rest is unexplained. D and trimming come from the DNA, and the V and J calls and clone size come from that table. This sample lists 60,000 to 75,000 clones; 80% to 95% were detected once. The ten largest clonotypes hold roughly 4% of the sample. PBMCs were isolated from peripheral blood, and TCR beta sequencing was performed on genomic DNA from unsorted PBMCs.

CDR1 and CDR2 are drawn from the germline V gene: SGDLS, YYNGEE. Spanning cysteine to phenylalanine, the CDR3 consists of 14 amino acids. CDR3 DNA is the only sequence kept; it has 42 bases, read in frame from the first base. Germline trimming amounts to 0 bases on V and 7 bases on J, with 1 as the count of junction bases outside the gene matches. Source material: PBMCs. The chain is assembled from TRBV9 and TRBJ1-6, and 7 junction bases match TRBD1. This receptor was taken from a man between 40 and 49 years old with rheumatoid arthritis. The CDR3 reads as follows: CASSVDRGNSPLHF. The DNA sequence is TGTGCCAGCAGCGTAGACAGGGGCAATTCACCCCTCCACTTT.